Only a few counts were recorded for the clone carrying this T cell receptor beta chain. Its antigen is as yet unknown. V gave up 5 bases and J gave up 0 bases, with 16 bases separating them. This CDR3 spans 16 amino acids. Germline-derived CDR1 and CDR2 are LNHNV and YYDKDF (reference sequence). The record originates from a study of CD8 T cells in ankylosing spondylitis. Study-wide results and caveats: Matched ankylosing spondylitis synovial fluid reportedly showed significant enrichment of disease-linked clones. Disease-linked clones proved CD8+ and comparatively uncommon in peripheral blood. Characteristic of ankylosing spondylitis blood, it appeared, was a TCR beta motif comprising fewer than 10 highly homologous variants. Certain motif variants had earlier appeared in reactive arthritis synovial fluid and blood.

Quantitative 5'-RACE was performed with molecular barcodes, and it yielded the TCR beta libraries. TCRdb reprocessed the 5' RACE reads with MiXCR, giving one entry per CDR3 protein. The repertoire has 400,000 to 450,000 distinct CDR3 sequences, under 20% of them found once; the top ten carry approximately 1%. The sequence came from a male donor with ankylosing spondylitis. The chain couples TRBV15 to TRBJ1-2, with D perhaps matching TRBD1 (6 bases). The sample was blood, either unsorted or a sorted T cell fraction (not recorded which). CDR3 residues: CATSEFRGPANYGYTF. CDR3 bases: TGTGCCACCAGCGAATTCCGGGGGCCTGCTAACTATGGCTACACCTTC.